This TCR beta chain was identified in a study of blood T cells in healthy people across ages. Trimming took 4 bases from V and 2 from J, leaving 12 bases between them. The length of the CDR3 is 14 residues. The germline gives CDR1 SGHRS, CDR2 YFSETQ. For the second PCR, which ran for roughly 7 to 11 cycles, a sample-barcoded 5' primer and a J-beta primer mix were used. The template-switch adaptor was a 5' adaptor with 12 random nucleotides. It tagged each cDNA molecule. TCRdb independently ran MiXCR on the 5' RACE reads; one entry per CDR3 protein. The sample lists around 1.7 million distinct CDR3 sequences; about 28% were seen once.

The chain recombines TRBV5-1 with TRBJ2-5, with D perhaps TRBD1 (5 bases). The sequence was collected from a woman younger than 45 in good health. Sequencing used blood. The CDR3 sequence: CASSVGRAQETQYF. DNA of the CDR3: TGCGCCAGCAGCGTCGGCAGGGCGCAAGAGACCCAGTACTTC.